These T cell receptor beta chains were read from a single sample in a study of CD8+ T cells in alopecia areata. Data came from immunoSEQ multiplex PCR; TCRdb stores just in-frame clones and leaves some out. This table holds about 97,000 clones, about 40% found once. Sequencing was performed on CD4+ T cells sorted from blood. The source is a human donor with alopecia areata. Each CDR3 is given with its conserved first and last residue. A D gene is named only where the DNA matches it firmly. Clone size, where shown, is once, few, many, or a class for clones that have expanded.

cdr3_nt cdr3_aa j_call clone_size d_call v_call
TGTGCCAGCAGCGTAGGGGAAGGGAGAGGAGAGACCCAGTACTTC CASSVGEGRGETQYF TRBJ2-5 NA NA TRBV9
TGCAGCGCAGACGGTAACACTGAAGCTTTCTTT CSADGNTEAFF TRBJ1-1 few NA TRBV29-1
TGTGCCACCCGGGACGGAGATTTCCTAGCCAAAAACATTCAGTACTTC CATRDGDFLAKNIQYF TRBJ2-4 few NA TRBV5-4
TGTGCCAGCAGTTTAGGGGCTCGGAGTCAGCCCCAGCATTTT CASSLGARSQPQHF TRBJ1-5 many NA TRBV28
TGCGCCAGCAGCCAATGGGGGAGCACTGAAGCTTTCTTT CASSQWGSTEAFF TRBJ1-1 few NA TRBV4-3
TGCAGCGCAGGACAGTACAATGAGCAGTTCTTC CSAGQYNEQFF TRBJ2-1 NA NA TRBV29-1
TGTGCCAGCAGCCCCGGCCAGGGTGTAACTGAAGCTTTCTTT CASSPGQGVTEAFF TRBJ1-1 NA NA TRBV14
TGTGCCAGTAGTATAGATCGGAAACAGGGAAATGAGCAGTTCTTC CASSIDRKQGNEQFF TRBJ2-1 few NA TRBV19
TGTGCCAGCAGCGCGGACCGGAGGAATTCACCCCTCCACTTT CASSADRRNSPLHF TRBJ1-6 NA NA TRBV7-9
TGCGCCAGCAGCTTAGGGGAGGCCTACGAGCAGTACTTC CASSLGEAYEQYF TRBJ2-7 NA NA TRBV5-1
TGTGCCTGGAGGGCCGGGTGGCTAGCGGAAAACACCGGGGAGCTGTTTTTT CAWRAGWLAENTGELFF TRBJ2-2 NA TRBD2 TRBV30
TGTGCCTGGAGTGTAATCCAGGCTGGCCAGCCCCAGCATTTT CAWSVIQAGQPQHF TRBJ1-5 NA NA TRBV30
TGCAGTGCTATCGAAGCCTACGAGCAGTACTTC CSAIEAYEQYF TRBJ2-7 NA NA TRBV20-1
TGCGCCAGCAGCTTGAGGGGAGGCGGTGAGCCCCAGCATTTT CASSLRGGGEPQHF TRBJ1-5 NA NA TRBV5-1
TGTGCCAGCAGCGTAGTATCGGGACAGTGGAATGAGCAGTTCTTC CASSVVSGQWNEQFF TRBJ2-1 NA TRBD1 TRBV9
TGTGCCTGGAGCGGCGCGGGGTCCTACGAGCAGTACTTC CAWSGAGSYEQYF TRBJ2-7 few NA TRBV30
TGTGCCAGCAGCCAAGTTGAGACTAGCGGACTTTTGAGCTCCTACAATGAGCAGTTCTTC CASSQVETSGLLSSYNEQFF TRBJ2-1 NA TRBD2 TRBV14
TGTGCCAGCAGTCGACTAGCGGGAGATCCCTACGAGCAGTACTTC CASSRLAGDPYEQYF TRBJ2-7 NA TRBD2 TRBV5-6
TGTGCCAGCCGTAGGTCGAACTCCGCATGGGAGACCCAGTACTTC CASRRSNSAWETQYF TRBJ2-5 NA NA TRBV28
TGTGCCAGCAGCTTAGTGGAGACCCAGTACTTC CASSLVETQYF TRBJ2-5 few NA TRBV7-9
TGTGCCAGCGGGGGACAGGGTAAGCCCCAGCATTTT CASGGQGKPQHF TRBJ1-5 NA TRBD1 TRBV7-8
TGTGCCAGCAGCAAAGTCAACAGGGTGGGTGAGACCCAGTACTTC CASSKVNRVGETQYF TRBJ2-5 NA NA TRBV21-1
TGCGCCAGCAGCTTGGGGACCTTCTCCGAAGCTTTCTTT CASSLGTFSEAFF TRBJ1-1 NA NA TRBV5-1
TGTGCCAGCAGCCAAAACGCGGGTTTTGGGGAGCTGTTTTTT CASSQNAGFGELFF TRBJ2-2 NA NA TRBV7-8
TGTGCCAGCAGCTCGGGACTGACATACGAGCAGTACTTC CASSSGLTYEQYF TRBJ2-7 few NA TRBV11-1
TGTGCCAGTAGTACGACAGGGGACACTGAAGCTTTCTTT CASSTTGDTEAFF TRBJ1-1 NA TRBD1 TRBV19
TGTGCCAGTAGTCCTCGGACAGGGGGCTCCTCGGGGACCCAGTACTTC CASSPRTGGSSGTQYF TRBJ2-5 few TRBD1 TRBV19
TGCAGCGTCTCAGGCTTTTTCGGGCGTCCTGGCGAAGAGACCCAGTACTTC CSVSGFFGRPGEETQYF TRBJ2-5 NA NA TRBV29-1
TGTGCCAGCAGCCCCCCGGGCTCCTACGAGCAGTACTTC CASSPPGSYEQYF TRBJ2-7 NA NA TRBV7-9
TGTGCCAGCAGCGGCGCCGGGCTCACAACAGGGACTGAAGCTTTCTTT CASSGAGLTTGTEAFF TRBJ1-1 NA NA TRBV9
TGTGCCAGCAGCTCCGGGACAGCCCAAGAGACCCAGTACTTC CASSSGTAQETQYF TRBJ2-5 few TRBD1 TRBV5-4
TGCAGCGTGACGAGAGACTCTGGAAACACCATATATTTT CSVTRDSGNTIYF TRBJ1-3 NA NA TRBV29-1
TGCAGCGTTGAATTGGGTAGGGATGACGAGCAGTACTTC CSVELGRDDEQYF TRBJ2-7 few NA TRBV29-1
TGCAGCGGCCTAACGACAGGGGACTCCTACGAGCAGTACTTC CSGLTTGDSYEQYF TRBJ2-7 NA TRBD1 TRBV29-1
TGTGCCAGCACCAACGCGGCGGCCCCCAAGCAGTACTTC CASTNAAAPKQYF TRBJ2-7 NA NA TRBV7-9
TGTGCCAGCAGCGTAGCCGGCTCTAGCGGGAGTACAGATACGCAGTATTTT CASSVAGSSGSTDTQYF TRBJ2-3 NA TRBD2 TRBV9
TGTGCCAGCAGCCCACCGGGACAGGGTTACGAGCAGTACTTC CASSPPGQGYEQYF TRBJ2-7 NA TRBD1 TRBV7-6
TGTGCCACCAGCTGGGGTCGGGGGACCCTCGCAGATACGCAGTATTTT CATSWGRGTLADTQYF TRBJ2-3 few NA TRBV15
TGTGCCTGGAGTGTGATGGGACGGCCTAATTCACCCCTCCACTTT CAWSVMGRPNSPLHF TRBJ1-6 NA NA TRBV30
TGCGCCGGCCACTCAGGGACGAACACCGGGGAGCTGTTTTTT CAGHSGTNTGELFF TRBJ2-2 NA NA TRBV5-1
TGTGCCAGCAGCTTGGGGGTGGAGACCCAGTACTTC CASSLGVETQYF TRBJ2-5 once NA TRBV7-2
TGCGCCAGCAGCCCTTCGGGGTATGAGCAGTTCTTC CASSPSGYEQFF TRBJ2-1 NA NA TRBV5-1
TGTGCCTGGAGTCCAAGTGTCCCGGCAGGCTACTATAGCAATCAGCCCCAGCATTTT CAWSPSVPAGYYSNQPQHF TRBJ1-5 once NA TRBV30
TGCGCCAGCAGCCAAGCTGGGGGGCTCCAGGGCTACACCTTC CASSQAGGLQGYTF TRBJ1-2 few NA TRBV4-3
TGCAGCGTGGGAGAGAGCCTCGGGGATTTT CSVGESLGDF TRBJ2-3 NA NA TRBV29-1
TGTGCCAGCGCGGGACTAGCACCAGAGACCCAGTACTTC CASAGLAPETQYF TRBJ2-5 NA TRBD2 TRBV2
TGTGCCAGCAATAGACTAGCCAAAAACATTCAGTACTTC CASNRLAKNIQYF TRBJ2-4 NA NA TRBV28
TGTGCCAGCAGCCCGCGGACAGGAAGCGCGAACACCGGGGAGCTGTTTTTT CASSPRTGSANTGELFF TRBJ2-2 NA TRBD1 TRBV7-8
TGCGCCAGCAGACGGGCAGGCGATGAGCAGTTCTTC CASRRAGDEQFF TRBJ2-1 few NA TRBV5-1